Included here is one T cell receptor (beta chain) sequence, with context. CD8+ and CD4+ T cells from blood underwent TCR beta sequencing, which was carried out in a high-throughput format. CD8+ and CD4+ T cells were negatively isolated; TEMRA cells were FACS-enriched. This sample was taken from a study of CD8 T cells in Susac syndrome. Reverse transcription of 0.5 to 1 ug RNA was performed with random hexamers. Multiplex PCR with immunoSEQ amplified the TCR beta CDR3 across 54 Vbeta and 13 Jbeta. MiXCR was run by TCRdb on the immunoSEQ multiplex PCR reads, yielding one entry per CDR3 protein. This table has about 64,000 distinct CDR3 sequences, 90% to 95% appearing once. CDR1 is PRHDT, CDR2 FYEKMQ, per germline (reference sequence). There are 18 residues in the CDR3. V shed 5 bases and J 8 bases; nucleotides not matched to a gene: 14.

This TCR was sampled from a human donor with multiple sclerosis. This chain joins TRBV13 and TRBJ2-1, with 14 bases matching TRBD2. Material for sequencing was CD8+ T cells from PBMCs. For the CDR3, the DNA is TGTGCCAGCAGCAGAACAAGCCTCGGGACTAGCGGGAGCCATGAGCAGTTCTTC. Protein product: CASSRTSLGTSGSHEQFF.